Below are 16 T cell receptor beta chains sequenced from a single sample in a study of T cell responses to AZD1222 COVID-19 vaccine. TCRdb keeps only in-frame clones here, not all; method: immunoSEQ multiplex PCR. The data show tens of thousands of clones, around 80% seen once. Source: peripheral blood, taken on day 0 of AZD1222 vaccination. The receptors stem from an adult in good health.

The sample holds one count of this clone. A junction end diverges from the germline sequence, so it may reflect a read error. This rearrangement joins TRBV2 to TRBJ2-7; the match to TRBD2 covers 12 bases. The CDR3 spans 13 residues. From germline, CDR1 is SNHLY and CDR2 FYNNEI. The CDR3 region is CASSELAGGPPPF. CDR3 nucleotides: TGTGCCAGCAGTGAACTAGCGGGAGGGCCCCCCCCCTTC.

The chain links TRBV28 to TRBJ1-4; no clear D gene. V lost 4 bases, J lost 0 bases, and 6 bases lay in between. CDR3 length equals 14 residues. Germline values: CDR1 MDHEN, CDR2 SYDVKM. The CDR3 loop reads CASSSFATNEKLFF. DNA of the CDR3: TGTGCCAGCAGTTCTTTTGCAACTAATGAAAAACTGTTTTTT.

J is TRBJ1-2 and V is TRBV19; D is uncertain. Per the germline V gene, CDR1 is LNHDA and CDR2 is SQIVND (reference sequence). The V gene lost 9 bases and the J gene lost 2 bases, with 16 bases spanning the gap. CDR3 length equals 14 residues. CDR3 bases: TGTGCCAGCGGTACGGGTTCTAGAAACTATGGCTACACCTTC. Its translation is CASGTGSRNYGYTF.

The chain employs TRBV7-9 and TRBJ2-7; D not certain. There are 13 residues in the CDR3. Trimming removed 3 bases at V and 2 bases at J, with 8 bases between. Germline V gives CDR1 SEHNR, CDR2 FQNEAQ (reference sequence). In DNA, the CDR3 is TGTGCCAGCAGCTTGGACCTCACCTACGAGCAGTACTTC. Encoded protein: CASSLDLTYEQYF.

This chain connects TRBV6-6 to TRBJ1-1, with D unresolved. The length of the CDR3 is 13 residues. V gave up 3 bases and J gave up 6 bases, with 11 bases separating them. The germline V gene has CDR1 MNHNY and CDR2 SVGAGI (reference sequence). The CDR3 loop reads CASSYHDRPEAFF. The DNA for the CDR3 is TGTGCCAGCAGTTATCATGACCGCCCTGAAGCTTTCTTT.

The rearrangement links TRBV19 to TRBJ1-5; perhaps TRBD1 as D (5 bases). Germline assignment: CDR1 LNHDA and CDR2 SQIVND (reference sequence). V dropped 8 bases and J dropped 5 bases, with 13 bases sitting between them. The CDR3 sequence is 13 residues long. This CDR3 reads CASSDRGDQPQHF. DNA of the CDR3: TGTGCCAGTTCCGACAGAGGGGATCAGCCCCAGCATTTT.

The chain couples TRBV5-5 to TRBJ1-5; D is unresolved. The CDR3 contains 14 residues. Germline loops: CDR1 SGHKS, CDR2 YYEKEE (reference sequence). Trimming took off 4 bases at V and 0 bases at J, with 8 bases between the two ends. This CDR3 is CASSLRDSNQPQHF. In nucleotides, the CDR3 is TGTGCCAGCAGCCTCCGGGATAGCAATCAGCCCCAGCATTTT.

The chain uses TRBV5-4 and TRBJ2-5; the D gene is possibly TRBD1 (5 bases). CDR1 is SGHNT and CDR2 is YYREEE in the germline V gene (reference sequence). This CDR3 is built from 13 residues. Trimming left V 4 bases short and J 5 bases short, with 12 bases between. The CDR3 is CASSVQGAETQYF. The CDR3 DNA follows: TGTGCCAGCAGCGTTCAGGGCGCGGAGACCCAGTACTTC.

The rearrangement uses TRBV5-1 and TRBJ2-1, with 7 positions matching TRBD2. J lost 4 bases, V lost 0 bases, and 7 bases had no gene match. This CDR3 is built from 16 residues. In germline, CDR1 is SGHRS, CDR2 YFSETQ. The CDR3 coding sequence is TGCGCCAGCAGCTTGGGTGGCGGGAGTTTATACAATGAGCAGTTCTTC. Translated, it gives CASSLGGGSLYNEQFF.

Comment on this clone: The sample holds other DNA sequences that translate to the same CDR3. The gene calls are TRBV29-1 and TRBJ2-3, with D perhaps TRBD1 (5 bases). Trimming cost V 6 bases and J 1 base, with 11 bases left between them. The CDR3 runs to 13 residues. Germline V lookup: CDR1 SQVTM, CDR2 ANQGSEA. CDR3 loop: CSVDKGRTDTQYF. DNA for the CDR3: TGCAGCGTCGATAAGGGGCGCACAGATACGCAGTATTTT.

The chain has TRBV7-2 and TRBJ1-3, with 7 bases fitting TRBD1. Losses at the gene ends were 6 bases for V and 4 bases for J; bases not matched to a gene: 3. Germline CDR1 SGHTA, CDR2 FQGNSA. This CDR3 comprises 13 residues. The CDR3 DNA sequence: TGTGCCAGCAGTTTGGGACAGGGAAACACCATATATTTT. This encodes CASSLGQGNTIYF. Together with reference TRBV7-2 and TRBJ1-3, the CDR3 gives the full variable domain: GAGVSQSPSNKVTEKGKDVELRCDPISGHTALYWYRQSLGQGLEFLIYFQGNSAPDKSGLPSDRFSAERTGGSVSTLTIQRTQQEDSAVYLCASSLGQGNTIYFGEGSWLTVV.

The J gene is TRBJ1-2, the V gene TRBV5-1, with a possible D match to TRBD1 (5 bases). The germline gives CDR1 SGHRS, CDR2 YFSETQ. V dropped 1 base and J dropped 4 bases, with 11 bases sitting between them. This CDR3 is built from 14 residues. CDR3 amino acids: CASSLNSGPYGYTF. CDR3 nucleotide sequence: TGCGCCAGCAGCTTGAATTCAGGGCCCTATGGCTACACCTTC.

V is TRBV4-2 and J is TRBJ1-6; D remains ambiguous. In germline, CDR1 is LGHNA, CDR2 YNFKEQ. V was shortened by 5 bases and J by 3 bases, with 11 bases between the two germline ends. The CDR3 runs to 15 residues. The chain's CDR3 is CASSVQISYNSPLHF. CDR3 DNA sequence: TGTGCCAGCAGCGTACAGATCAGCTATAATTCACCCCTCCACTTT.

The gene calls are TRBV28 and TRBJ1-4; no reliable D call. Deletions cut 5 bases from V and 8 bases from J, with 9 bases between. The CDR3 is 12 amino acids. CDR1 MDHEN and CDR2 SYDVKM come from the germline V gene. The CDR3 DNA sequence: TGTGCCAGCAGTCCCTCCCGGGAAAAACTGTTTTTT. It specifies CASSPSREKLFF.

This sequence joins TRBV29-1 and TRBJ1-5, with a tentative D call TRBD1 (6 bases). This CDR3 contains 13 residues. Looked up from germline, CDR1 is SQVTM and CDR2 is ANQGSEA. Trimming took off 5 bases at V and 7 bases at J, with 15 bases between the two ends. CDR3 sequence reads: CSVSKGEEQPQHF. CDR3 coding DNA: TGCAGCGTTTCAAAGGGGGAGGAACAGCCCCAGCATTTT.

This clone has just one count. V and J are TRBV11-3 and TRBJ1-1; a weak D match, TRBD1 (5 bases). V lost 5 bases and J lost 2, with 9 bases in between. Germline V gene sequence: CDR1 SGHNT, CDR2 YENEEA. The CDR3 extends over 13 amino acids. In DNA, the CDR3 is TGTGCCAGCAGCACGACAGCAAACACTGAAGCTTTCTTT. Its protein is CASSTTANTEAFF.